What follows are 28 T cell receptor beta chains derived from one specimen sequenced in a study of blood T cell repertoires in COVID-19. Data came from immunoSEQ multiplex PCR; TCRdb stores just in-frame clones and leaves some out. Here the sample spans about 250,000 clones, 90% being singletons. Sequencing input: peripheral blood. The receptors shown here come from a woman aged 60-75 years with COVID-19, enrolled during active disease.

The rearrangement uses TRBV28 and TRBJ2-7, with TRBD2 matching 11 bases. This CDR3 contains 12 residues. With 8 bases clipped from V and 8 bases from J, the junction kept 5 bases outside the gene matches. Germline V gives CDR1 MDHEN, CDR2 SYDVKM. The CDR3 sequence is CASGTSGLKQYF. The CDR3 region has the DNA TGTGCCAGCGGGACTAGCGGCCTCAAGCAGTACTTC. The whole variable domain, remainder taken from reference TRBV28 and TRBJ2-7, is DVKVTQSSRYLVKRTGEKVFLECVQDMDHENMFWYRQDPGLGLRLIYFSYDVKMKEKGDIPEGYSVSREKKERFSLILESASTNQTSMYLCASGTSGLKQYFGPGTRLTVT.

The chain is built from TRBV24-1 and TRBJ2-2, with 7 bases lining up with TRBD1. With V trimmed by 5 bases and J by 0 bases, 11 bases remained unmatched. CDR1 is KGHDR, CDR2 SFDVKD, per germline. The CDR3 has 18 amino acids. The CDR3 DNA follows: TGTGCCACCAGTGCCCCTTCGGGGCAGGGGGCGAACACCGGGGAGCTGTTTTTT. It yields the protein CATSAPSGQGANTGELFF.

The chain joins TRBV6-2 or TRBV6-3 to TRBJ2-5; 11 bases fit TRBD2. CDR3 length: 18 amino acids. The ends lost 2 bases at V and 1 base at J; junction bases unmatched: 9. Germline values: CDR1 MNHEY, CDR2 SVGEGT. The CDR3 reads CASSYRTSSGGSQETQYF. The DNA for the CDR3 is TGTGCCAGCAGTTACCGAACATCTAGCGGGGGGTCCCAAGAGACCCAGTACTTC.

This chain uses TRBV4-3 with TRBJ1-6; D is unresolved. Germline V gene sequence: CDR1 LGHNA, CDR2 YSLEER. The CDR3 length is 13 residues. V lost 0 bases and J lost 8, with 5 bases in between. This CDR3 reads CASSQDLYSPLHF. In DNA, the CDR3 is TGCGCCAGCAGCCAAGATCTTTATTCACCCCTCCACTTT.

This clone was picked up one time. CDR3 region: CASSESAGAEAFF. DNA of the CDR3: TGTGCCAGCAGTGAATCGGCAGGGGCTGAAGCTTTCTTT. The rearrangement joins TRBV27 to TRBJ1-1; possibly TRBD1 for D (6 bases). Germline CDR1 reads MNHEY; CDR2 reads SMNVEV (reference sequence). V was shortened by 5 bases and J by 6 bases, with 13 bases between the two germline ends. The CDR3 totals 13 residues.

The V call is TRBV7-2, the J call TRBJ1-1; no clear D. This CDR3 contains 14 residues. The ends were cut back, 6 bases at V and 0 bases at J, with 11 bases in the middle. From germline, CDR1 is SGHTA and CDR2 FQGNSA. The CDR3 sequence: CASRGAVLNTEAFF. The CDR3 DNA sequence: TGTGCCAGCAGGGGAGCGGTCTTGAACACTGAAGCTTTCTTT.

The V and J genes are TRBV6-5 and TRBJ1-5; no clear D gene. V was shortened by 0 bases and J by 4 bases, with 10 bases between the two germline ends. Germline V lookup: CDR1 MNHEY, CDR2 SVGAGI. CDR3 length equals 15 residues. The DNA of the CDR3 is TGTGCCAGCAGTTACTCGATACGGTTGAATCAGCCCCAGCATTTT. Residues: CASSYSIRLNQPQHF.

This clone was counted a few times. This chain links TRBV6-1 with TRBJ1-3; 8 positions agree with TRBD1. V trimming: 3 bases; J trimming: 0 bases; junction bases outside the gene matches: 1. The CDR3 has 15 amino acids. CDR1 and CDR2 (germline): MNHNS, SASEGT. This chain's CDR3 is CASSETGVSGNTIYF. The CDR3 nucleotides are TGTGCCAGCAGTGAGACAGGGGTCTCTGGAAACACCATATATTTT.

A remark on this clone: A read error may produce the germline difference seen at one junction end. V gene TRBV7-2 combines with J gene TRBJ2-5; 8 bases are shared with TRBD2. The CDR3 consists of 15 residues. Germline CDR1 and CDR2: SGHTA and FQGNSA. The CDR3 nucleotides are TGTGCCAGCAGCTTAGGAAGCGGGGGCCAAGAGGCCCAGTACTTC. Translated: CASSLGSGGQEAQYF.

CDR3 sequence reads: CASSRSQGRSTEAFF. Written as DNA, the CDR3 is TGCGCCAGCAGCCGATCACAGGGCCGGAGCACTGAAGCTTTCTTT. The J gene is TRBJ1-1, the V gene TRBV4-1; tentative D call: TRBD1 (6 bases). The CDR3 covers 15 residues. The germline CDR1 and CDR2 sequences are MGHRA and YSYEKL. V was trimmed by 4 bases and J by 4 bases, leaving 16 bases between them.

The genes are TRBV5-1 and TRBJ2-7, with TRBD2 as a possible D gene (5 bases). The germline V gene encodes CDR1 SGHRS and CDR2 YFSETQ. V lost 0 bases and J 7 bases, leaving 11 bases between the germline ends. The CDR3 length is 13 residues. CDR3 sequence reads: CASSLDSRGEQYF. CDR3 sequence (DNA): TGCGCCAGCAGCTTGGATTCGCGAGGGGAGCAGTACTTC. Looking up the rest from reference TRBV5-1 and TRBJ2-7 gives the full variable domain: KAGVTQTPRYLIKTRGQQVTLSCSPISGHRSVSWYQQTPGQGLQFLFEYFSETQRNKGNFPGRFSGRQFSNSRSEMNVSTLELGDSALYLCASSLDSRGEQYFGPGTRLTVT.

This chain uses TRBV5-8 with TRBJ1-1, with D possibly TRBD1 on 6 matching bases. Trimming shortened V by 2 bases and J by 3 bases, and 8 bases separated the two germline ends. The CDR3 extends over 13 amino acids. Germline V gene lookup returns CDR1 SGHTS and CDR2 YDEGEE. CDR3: CASSLQGYTEAFF. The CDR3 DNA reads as TGTGCCAGCAGCTTACAGGGTTACACTGAAGCTTTCTTT.

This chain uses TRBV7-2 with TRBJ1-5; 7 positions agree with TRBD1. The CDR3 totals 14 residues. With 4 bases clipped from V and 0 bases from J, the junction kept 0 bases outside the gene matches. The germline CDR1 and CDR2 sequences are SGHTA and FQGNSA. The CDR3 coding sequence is TGTGCCAGCAGCTGGGACAGTAGCAATCAGCCCCAGCATTTT. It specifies CASSWDSSNQPQHF.

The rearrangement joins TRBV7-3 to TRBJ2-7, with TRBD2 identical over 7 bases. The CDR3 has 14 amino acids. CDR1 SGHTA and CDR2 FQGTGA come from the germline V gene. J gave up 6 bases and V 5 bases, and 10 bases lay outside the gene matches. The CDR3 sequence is CASSTSGGRSEQYF. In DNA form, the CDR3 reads TGTGCCAGCAGCACGTCGGGGGGAAGGTCCGAGCAGTACTTC.

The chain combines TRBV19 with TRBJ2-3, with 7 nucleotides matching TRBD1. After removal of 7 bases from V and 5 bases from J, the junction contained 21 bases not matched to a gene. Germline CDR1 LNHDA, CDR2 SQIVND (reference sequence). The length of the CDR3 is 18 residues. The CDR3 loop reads CASTEKSLYITGEDTQYF. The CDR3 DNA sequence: TGTGCCAGTACCGAAAAGTCGCTTTACATTACAGGGGAAGATACGCAGTATTTT.

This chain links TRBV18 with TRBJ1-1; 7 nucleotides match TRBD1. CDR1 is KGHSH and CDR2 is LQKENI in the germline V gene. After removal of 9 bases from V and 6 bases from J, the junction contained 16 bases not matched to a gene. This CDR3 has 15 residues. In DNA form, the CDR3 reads TGTGCCAGTCGCCCGAGTGCAGGGGGATACCCTGAAGCTTTCTTT. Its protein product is CASRPSAGGYPEAFF.

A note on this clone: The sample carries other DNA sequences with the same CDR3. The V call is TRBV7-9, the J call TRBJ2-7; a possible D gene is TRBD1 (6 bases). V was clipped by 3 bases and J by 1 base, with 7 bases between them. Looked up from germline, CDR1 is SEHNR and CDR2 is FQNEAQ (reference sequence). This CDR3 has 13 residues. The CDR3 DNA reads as TGTGCCAGCAGCTTGGACAGTTCCTACGAGCAGTACTTC. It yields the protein CASSLDSSYEQYF. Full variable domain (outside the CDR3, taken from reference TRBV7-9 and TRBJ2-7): DTGVSQNPRHKITKRGQNVTFRCDPISEHNRLYWYRQTLGQGPEFLTYFQNEAQLEKSRLLSDRFSAERPKGSFSTLEIQRTEQGDSAMYLCASSLDSSYEQYFGPGTRLTVT.

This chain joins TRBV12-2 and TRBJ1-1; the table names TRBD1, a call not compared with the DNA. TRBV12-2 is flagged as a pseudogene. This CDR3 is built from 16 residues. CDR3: CASRSPGTGKNTEAFF. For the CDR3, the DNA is TGTGCAAGTCGCTCCCCCGGGACAGGCAAGAACACTGAAGCTTTCTTT.

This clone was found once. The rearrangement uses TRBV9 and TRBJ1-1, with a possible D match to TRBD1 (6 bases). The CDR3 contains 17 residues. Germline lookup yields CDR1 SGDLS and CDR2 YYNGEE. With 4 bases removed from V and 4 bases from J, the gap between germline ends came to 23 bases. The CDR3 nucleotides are TGTGCCAGCAGCCTCGGGTATGGGGGCTCGGCTTTCACTGAAGCTTTCTTT. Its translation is CASSLGYGGSAFTEAFF.

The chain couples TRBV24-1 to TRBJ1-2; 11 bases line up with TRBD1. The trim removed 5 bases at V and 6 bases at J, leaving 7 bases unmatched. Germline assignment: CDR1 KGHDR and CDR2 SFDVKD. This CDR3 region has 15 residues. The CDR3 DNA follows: TGTGCCACCAGTGTTTGGGGACAGGGGGGGAATGGCTACACCTTC. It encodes CATSVWGQGGNGYTF.

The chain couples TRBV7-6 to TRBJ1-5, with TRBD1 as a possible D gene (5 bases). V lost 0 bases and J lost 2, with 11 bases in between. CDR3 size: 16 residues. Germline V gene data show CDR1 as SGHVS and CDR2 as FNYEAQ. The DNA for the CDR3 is TGTGCCAGCAGCTTAGCGCCCGGGGGAGGCAATCAGCCCCAGCATTTT. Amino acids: CASSLAPGGGNQPQHF.

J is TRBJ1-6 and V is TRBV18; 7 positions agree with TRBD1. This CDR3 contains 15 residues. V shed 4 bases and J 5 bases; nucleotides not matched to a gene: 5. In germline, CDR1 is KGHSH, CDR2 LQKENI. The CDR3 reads CASSLTGTDNSPLHF. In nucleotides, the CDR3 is TGTGCCAGCTCACTTACCGGGACAGATAATTCACCCCTCCACTTT.

CDR3 sequence reads: CASSASGTGVNSPLHF. CDR3 nucleotides: TGTGCCAGCAGCGCCTCCGGGACAGGGGTTAATTCACCCCTCCACTTT. This chain uses TRBV9 with TRBJ1-6; 10 nucleotides align to TRBD1. Germline CDR1 reads SGDLS; CDR2 reads YYNGEE. V trimming: 3 bases; J trimming: 6 bases; junction bases outside the gene matches: 6. The CDR3 is 16 residues long.

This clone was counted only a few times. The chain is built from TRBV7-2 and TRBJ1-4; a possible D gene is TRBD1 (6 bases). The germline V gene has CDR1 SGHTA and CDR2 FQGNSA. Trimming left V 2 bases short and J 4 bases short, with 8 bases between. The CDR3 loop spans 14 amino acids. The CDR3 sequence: CASSLQGSNEKLFF. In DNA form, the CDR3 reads TGTGCCAGCAGCTTACAGGGGAGTAATGAAAAACTGTTTTTT.

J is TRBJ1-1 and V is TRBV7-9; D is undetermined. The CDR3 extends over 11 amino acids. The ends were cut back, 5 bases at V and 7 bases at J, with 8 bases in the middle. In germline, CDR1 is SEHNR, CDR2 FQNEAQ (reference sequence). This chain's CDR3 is CASSRGVEAFF. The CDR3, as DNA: TGTGCCAGCAGCCGGGGAGTTGAAGCTTTCTTT.

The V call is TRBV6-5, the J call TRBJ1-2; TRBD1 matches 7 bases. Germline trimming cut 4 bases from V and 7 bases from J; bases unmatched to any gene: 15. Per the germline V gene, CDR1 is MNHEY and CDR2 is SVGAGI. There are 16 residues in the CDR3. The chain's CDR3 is CASSSDRRPGVSGYTF. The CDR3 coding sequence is TGTGCCAGCAGTTCGGACAGGCGACCGGGGGTTTCTGGCTACACCTTC.

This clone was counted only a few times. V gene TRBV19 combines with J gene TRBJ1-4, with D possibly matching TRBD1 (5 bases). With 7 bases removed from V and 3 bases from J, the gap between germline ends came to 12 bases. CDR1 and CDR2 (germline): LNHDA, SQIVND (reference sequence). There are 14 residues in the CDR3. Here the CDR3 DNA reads TGTGCCAGTATCCCATCAGGGTCTAATGAAAAACTGTTTTTT. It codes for CASIPSGSNEKLFF.

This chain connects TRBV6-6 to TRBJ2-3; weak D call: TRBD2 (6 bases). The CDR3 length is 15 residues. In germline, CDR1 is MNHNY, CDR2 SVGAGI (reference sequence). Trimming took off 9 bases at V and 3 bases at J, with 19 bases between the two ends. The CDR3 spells CASYSLARGTDTQYF. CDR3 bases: TGTGCCAGTTATTCCTTAGCACGGGGGACAGATACGCAGTATTTT.